This T cell receptor (beta chain) originates from a study of cytomegalovirus exposure and HLA in healthy donors. Study-wide results and caveats: Among immune exposure information, only CMV serostatus was available. The study recorded over 150 TCR beta chains that were cytomegalovirus-associated. One variant, a missense change in DCLRE1C, was linked in a later analysis to TCR beta V- and J-gene trimming.

This clone is medium-sized in the sample. Its cognate antigen is unknown. The PCR had 60 Vbeta and 13 Jbeta primers. Per the original data handling: Around 10 million of the about 80 million unique TCR beta chains counted in a later analysis were shared. Repertoires were generated with immunoSEQ multiplex PCR, while TCRdb's copy carries only in-frame clones and drops some. The V and J calls and clone size are taken from that table; D and trimming were inferred from the DNA. The sample has 150,000 to 200,000 clones, roughly four fifths seen once. This receptor was identified in a girl aged 10 to 17 in good health and CMV-seropositive. Sample: PBMCs.

The CDR3 region is CASSHQTHAGGYNSPLHF. The CDR3 DNA reads TGTGCCAGCAGTCATCAAACCCACGCGGGGGGCTATAATTCACCCCTCCACTTT. This chain uses TRBV28 with TRBJ1-6; tentatively, D is TRBD1 (5 bases). Germline V gene data show CDR1 as MDHEN and CDR2 as SYDVKM. This CDR3 has 18 amino acids. Trimming took 5 bases from V and 3 from J, leaving 20 bases between them.